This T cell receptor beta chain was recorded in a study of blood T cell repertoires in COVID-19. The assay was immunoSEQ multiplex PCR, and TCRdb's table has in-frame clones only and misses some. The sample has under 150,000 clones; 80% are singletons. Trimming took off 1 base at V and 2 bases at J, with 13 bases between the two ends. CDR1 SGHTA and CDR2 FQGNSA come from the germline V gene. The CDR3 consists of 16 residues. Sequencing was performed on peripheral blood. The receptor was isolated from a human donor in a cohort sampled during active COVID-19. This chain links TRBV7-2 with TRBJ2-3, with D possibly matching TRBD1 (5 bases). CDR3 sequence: CASSLVQGSPTDTQYF. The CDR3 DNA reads TGTGCCAGCAGCTTAGTCCAGGGATCCCCCACAGATACGCAGTATTTT.